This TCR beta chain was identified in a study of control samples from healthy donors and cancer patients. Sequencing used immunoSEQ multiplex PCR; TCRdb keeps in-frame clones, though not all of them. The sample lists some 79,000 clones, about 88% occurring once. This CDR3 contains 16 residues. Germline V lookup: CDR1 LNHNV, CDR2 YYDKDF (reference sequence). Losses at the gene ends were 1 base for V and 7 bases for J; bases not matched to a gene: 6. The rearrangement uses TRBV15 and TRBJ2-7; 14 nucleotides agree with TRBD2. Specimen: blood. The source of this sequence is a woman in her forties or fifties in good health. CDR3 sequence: CATSRVRLAGGREQYF. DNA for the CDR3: TGTGCCACCAGCAGAGTAAGACTAGCGGGAGGGAGGGAGCAGTACTTC.